The clone carrying this T cell receptor (beta chain) was observed a single time. What it recognizes is unknown. Germline loops: CDR1 SGHTA, CDR2 FQGNSA. The CDR3 loop spans 14 amino acids. Trimming took 5 bases from V and 2 from J, leaving 13 bases between them. This entry is derived from a study of T cell responses to AZD1222 COVID-19 vaccine. Generated by immunoSEQ multiplex PCR, the TCRdb table keeps only in-frame clones and is missing some. The sample holds 95,000 to 100,000 clones, more than 70% seen once. General observations from the study: Reports say nearly half of spike-specific TCRs go after unmutated variant regions. No repertoire was sampled before or during the peak T cell response, only after it.

This specimen consisted of peripheral blood, obtained on day 0 of AZD1222 vaccination. The J gene is TRBJ2-7, the V gene TRBV7-2; D may be TRBD1 (6 bases). This receptor was identified in an adult in good health. CDR3 nucleotides: TGTGCCAGCAGCCCAAGGACAGCCGCCTACGAGCAGTACTTC. This codes for CASSPRTAAYEQYF.